There are many counts of the clone carrying this T cell receptor (beta chain). This sample's time point: sample taken at primary tumor resection. The donors were 72 patients with non-small cell lung cancer that was early-stage and untreated. The authors sequenced whole RNA from tumor, nontumor lung or frozen PBMC without sorting. The data originate from a study of spatial heterogeneity in lung cancer. V was shortened by 0 bases and J by 4 bases, with 10 bases between the two germline ends. The V gene's germline CDR1 is SEHNR and CDR2 FQNEAQ (reference sequence). This CDR3 contains 16 residues. TCRdb reanalysed the 5' RACE reads using MiXCR and keeps one entry per CDR3 protein. The sample has 60,000 or so distinct CDR3 sequences, under 7.5% seen once.

The origin of this receptor is a female donor with early-stage non-small cell lung cancer. Source: PBMCs, taken at surgery. The chain couples TRBV7-9 to TRBJ2-6, with D perhaps TRBD2 (5 bases). The DNA of the CDR3 is TGTGCCAGCAGCTTAGCGGCAGCGGCAGGGGCCAACGTCCTGACTTTC. It translates to CASSLAAAAGANVLTF.